This T cell receptor beta chain originates from a study of cytomegalovirus exposure and HLA in healthy donors. Per germline, CDR1 SGHTA and CDR2 FQGNSA. This CDR3 contains 16 residues. The junction had 5 bases not matched to a gene; V was cut back by 3 bases and J by 5 bases. Primers for the PCR totalled 60 Vbeta and 13 Jbeta. Method: immunoSEQ multiplex PCR; TCRdb's copy keeps in-frame clones and lacks some. The sample includes around 50,000 clones. The sequence derives from a woman in her thirties or forties in good health and CMV-seronegative. V and J are TRBV7-2 and TRBJ2-2; 11 nucleotides agree with TRBD2. The sequenced sample consisted of PBMCs. The CDR3 DNA is TGTGCCAGCAGCTTTTTAGCGGGGGGGCCAACCGGGGAGCTGTTTTTT. Amino acid sequence: CASSFLAGGPTGELFF.